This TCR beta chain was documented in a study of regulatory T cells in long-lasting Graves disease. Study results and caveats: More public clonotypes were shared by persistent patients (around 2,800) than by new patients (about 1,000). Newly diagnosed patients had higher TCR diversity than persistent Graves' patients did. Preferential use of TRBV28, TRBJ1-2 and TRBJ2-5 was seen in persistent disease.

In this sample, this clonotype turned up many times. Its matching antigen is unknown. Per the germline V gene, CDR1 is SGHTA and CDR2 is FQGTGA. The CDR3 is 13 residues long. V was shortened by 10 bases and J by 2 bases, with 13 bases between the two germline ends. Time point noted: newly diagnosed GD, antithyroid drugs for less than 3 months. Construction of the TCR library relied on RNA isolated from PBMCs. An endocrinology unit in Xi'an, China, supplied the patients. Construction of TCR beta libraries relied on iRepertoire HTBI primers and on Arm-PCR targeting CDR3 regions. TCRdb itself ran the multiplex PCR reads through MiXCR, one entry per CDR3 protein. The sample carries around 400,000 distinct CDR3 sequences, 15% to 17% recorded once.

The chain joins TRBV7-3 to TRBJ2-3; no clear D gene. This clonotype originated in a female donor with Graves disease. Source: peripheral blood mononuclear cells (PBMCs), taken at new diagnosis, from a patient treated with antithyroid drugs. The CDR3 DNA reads TGTGCCACCTCTAGGACCCCCACAGATACGCAGTATTTT. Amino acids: CATSRTPTDTQYF.